The next 13 T cell receptor beta chains were all read from a single sample in a study of blood T cell repertoires in COVID-19. Here immunoSEQ multiplex PCR was the method, and the copy in TCRdb shows in-frame clones only, minus some. The sample records around 55,000 clones, just over 90% being singletons. Sequenced input: peripheral blood. These receptors originate from a man aged 40-55 years with acute or convalescent COVID-19.

The chain has TRBV13 and TRBJ1-2, with D possibly being TRBD1 (5 bases). The CDR3 has 17 amino acids. V was cut by 4 bases and J by 4 bases, with 22 bases left in between. Germline lookup yields CDR1 PRHDT and CDR2 FYEKMQ (reference sequence). CDR3 in amino acids: CASSSGGTWEGSYGYTF. CDR3 nucleotide sequence: TGTGCCAGCAGCTCCGGGGGGACTTGGGAGGGATCCTATGGCTACACCTTC.

This chain links TRBV12-3 or TRBV12-4 with TRBJ2-1; the D gene is possibly TRBD2 (5 bases). This CDR3 is built from 12 residues. The V and J ends lost 5 bases and 10 bases respectively, with 12 bases between them. CDR3 in amino acids: CASSGRVEEQFF. In DNA form, the CDR3 reads TGTGCCAGCAGTGGGAGAGTTGAGGAGCAGTTCTTC.

The CDR3 DNA sequence: TGCGCCAGCAGCTGGGGACAGGGGGTCGGCTCCTACAATGAGCAGTTCTTC. Encoded protein: CASSWGQGVGSYNEQFF. V and J are TRBV5-1 and TRBJ2-1; the match to TRBD1 covers 11 bases. The length of the CDR3 is 17 residues. Germline V lookup: CDR1 SGHRS, CDR2 YFSETQ. J lost 0 bases, V lost 3 bases, and 5 bases had no gene match.

The chain employs TRBV25-1 and TRBJ2-7; TRBD2 matches 9 bases. The CDR3 extends over 17 amino acids. V lost 3 bases to trimming and J lost 4 bases; unmatched junction nucleotides: 13. Germline loops: CDR1 MGHDK, CDR2 SYGVNS. The CDR3 DNA reads as TGTGCCAGCAGTGAGGCTAGCGGGGATACTAGGGGGTACGAGCAGTACTTC. It specifies CASSEASGDTRGYEQYF.

V and J are TRBV2 and TRBJ2-1; 8 nucleotides match TRBD1. The V gene's germline CDR1 is SNHLY and CDR2 FYNNEI. The CDR3 totals 15 residues. Trimming cost V 8 bases and J 1 base; bases outside gene matches: 7. CDR3: CASRGQGLSYNEQFF. CDR3 nucleotide sequence: TGTGCCAGCCGAGGACAGGGCTTATCCTACAATGAGCAGTTCTTC. Full variable domain (rest looked up from reference TRBV2 and TRBJ2-1): EPEVTQTPSHQVTQMGQEVILRCVPISNHLYFYWYRQILGQKVEFLVSFYNNEISEKSEIFDDQFSVERPDGSNFTLKIRSTKLEDSAMYFCASRGQGLSYNEQFFGPGTRLTVL.

The chain links TRBV18 to TRBJ2-7; the match to TRBD2 covers 9 bases. The CDR3 consists of 16 residues. V dropped 3 bases and J dropped 2; count of bases not matched to a gene: 8. Germline-derived CDR1 and CDR2 are KGHSH and LQKENI. CDR3 protein: CASSPRGASGTYEQYF. The CDR3 nucleotides read TGTGCCAGCTCACCGAGGGGGGCTAGCGGGACCTACGAGCAGTACTTC.

The chain links TRBV20-1 to TRBJ1-5; possible D gene TRBD1, 6 bases. Trimming removed 3 bases at V and 5 bases at J, with 11 bases between. Germline CDR1 is DFQATT and CDR2 is SNEGSKA (reference sequence). The CDR3 sequence is 13 residues long. CDR3 nucleotides: TGCAGTGCTAGTCAGGACAGCGATCAGCCCCAGCATTTT. Translating it yields CSASQDSDQPQHF.

The J gene is TRBJ2-2, the V gene TRBV30, with 7 bases that match TRBD2. The CDR3 length is 16 residues. Germline assignment: CDR1 GTSNPN and CDR2 SVGIG (reference sequence). V dropped 2 bases and J dropped 0; count of bases not matched to a gene: 6. The DNA for the CDR3 is TGTGCCTGGAGTACGGGGGAGGGCCCGAACACCGGGGAGCTGTTTTTT. Translation gives CAWSTGEGPNTGELFF.

The chain couples TRBV12-5 to TRBJ1-1, with 9 bases lining up with TRBD1. Per germline, CDR1 LGHNT and CDR2 FRNRAP. With V trimmed by 1 base and J by 11 bases, 5 bases remained unmatched. The CDR3 is made up of 13 amino acids. CDR3 sequence (DNA): TGTGCTAGTGGTTTGGCTACAGGGGGCAGGGCTTTCTTT. As protein: CASGLATGGRAFF.

The chain carries TRBV30 and TRBJ1-2; D is unclear. The CDR3 has 12 residues. Looked up from germline, CDR1 is GTSNPN and CDR2 is SVGIG (reference sequence). With 7 bases removed from V and 3 bases from J, the gap between germline ends came to 12 bases. DNA of the CDR3: TGTGCCTTCAATTTGGAGGACTATGGCTACACCTTC. Protein: CAFNLEDYGYTF.

The CDR3 sequence is CASSSIRDRRNNEQFF. The DNA for the CDR3 is TGTGCCAGCAGCTCAATCCGGGACAGGCGTAACAATGAGCAGTTCTTC. V is TRBV11-2 and J is TRBJ2-1; 8 bases map to TRBD1. Germline V gene sequence: CDR1 SGHAT, CDR2 FQNNGV. Trimming took 4 bases from V and 5 from J; bases not matched to a gene: 10. The CDR3 length is 16 residues. Using reference TRBV11-2 and TRBJ2-1 for the parts outside the CDR3, the full variable domain is EAGVAQSPRYKIIEKRQSVAFWCNPISGHATLYWYQQILGQGPKLLIQFQNNGVVDDSQLPKDRFSAERLKGVDSTLKIQPAKLEDSAVYLCASSSIRDRRNNEQFFGPGTRLTVL.

The V call is TRBV5-1, the J call TRBJ2-2; D possibly corresponds to TRBD1 (6 bases). V lost 5 bases and J 6 bases, leaving 11 bases between the germline ends. This CDR3 has 13 residues. Germline CDR1 is SGHRS and CDR2 is YFSETQ. CDR3: CASRTGPAGELFF. The CDR3 nucleotides read TGCGCCAGCAGAACAGGGCCCGCCGGGGAGCTGTTTTTT.

The genes are TRBV19 and TRBJ2-7, with 9 nucleotides matching TRBD2. CDR3 length equals 16 residues. The V segment lost 6 bases and the J segment 0 bases; nucleotides outside the gene matches: 9. The germline V gene has CDR1 LNHDA and CDR2 SQIVND (reference sequence). CDR3: CASSPVLAGSSYEQYF. The DNA of the CDR3 is TGTGCCAGTAGCCCCGTACTAGCGGGTAGCTCCTACGAGCAGTACTTC.